These T cell receptor beta chains were read from a single sample in a study of blood T cell repertoires in COVID-19. Method: immunoSEQ multiplex PCR; TCRdb's copy keeps in-frame clones and lacks some. The sample holds tens of thousands of clones, roughly 84% seen once. Source material: peripheral blood. These receptors were taken from a woman of 80 years or more with COVID-19, enrolled during active disease. CDR3s include the opening cysteine and the closing phenylalanine or tryptophan. D genes are given only for firm matches. Size tells how often a clone was seen (once, few, many) or the class of an expanded clone, and some rows leave it out.

d_call | j_call | cdr3_length | v_call | clone_size | cdr3_aa | cdr3_nt
TRBD2 | TRBJ2-3 | 15 | TRBV3-1/TRBV3-2 | once | CASSQGLAGRSTQYF | TGTGCCAGCAGCCAAGGACTAGCGGGCCGTTCTACGCAGTATTTT
NA | TRBJ2-5 | 12 | TRBV5-1 | NA | CASSFSEETQYF | TGCGCCAGCAGCTTTAGCGAAGAGACCCAGTACTTC
TRBD1 | TRBJ1-1 | 15 | TRBV6-9 | NA | CASSYRAQGATEAFF | TGTGCCAGCAGTTATCGGGCACAGGGGGCCACTGAAGCTTTCTTT
NA | TRBJ2-1 | 13 | TRBV7-3 | few | CASSLEGLDEQFF | TGTGCCAGCAGCTTAGAGGGATTGGATGAGCAGTTCTTC
TRBD2 | TRBJ2-3 | 16 | TRBV4-1 | NA | CASSRPLAGRTDTQYF | TGCGCCAGCAGTCGTCCCCTAGCGGGCCGCACAGATACGCAGTATTTT
NA | TRBJ2-6 | 17 | TRBV10-3 | NA | CAISRQEGISGANVLTF | TGTGCCATCAGTAGACAGGAAGGTATCTCTGGGGCCAACGTCCTGACTTTC
NA | TRBJ2-3 | 16 | TRBV19 | NA | CASSTTSFTGTDTQYF | TGTGCCAGTAGTACTACTAGCTTTACGGGCACAGATACGCAGTATTTT
TRBD1 | TRBJ1-4 | 20 | TRBV3-1/TRBV3-2 | NA | CASSQGGDRGGLGTNEKLFF | TGTGCCAGCAGCCAAGGAGGCGACAGGGGGGGGCTAGGAACTAATGAAAAACTGTTTTTT
TRBD1 | TRBJ2-3 | 17 | TRBV3-1/TRBV3-2 | NA | CASSQARGGLLTDTQYF | TGTGCCAGCAGCCAAGCGCGAGGGGGCCTACTGACAGATACGCAGTATTTT
TRBD1 | TRBJ2-2 | 15 | TRBV7-2 | few | CASSQWTGNTGELFF | TGTGCCAGCAGCCAATGGACAGGGAACACCGGGGAGCTGTTTTTT
NA | TRBJ2-7 | 16 | TRBV12-5 | NA | CASGLGSGGLLYEQYF | TGTGCTAGTGGTTTGGGGTCTGGGGGACTCCTCTACGAGCAGTACTTC